Below, 25 T cell receptor beta chains from the same sample are listed, as sequenced in a study of T cell responses to AZD1222 COVID-19 vaccine. The data were produced by immunoSEQ multiplex PCR, yet TCRdb's version contains in-frame clones alone and is incomplete. The sample holds 90,000 to 120,000 clones, roughly 85% seen once. Source: peripheral blood, taken 28 days after the second AZD1222 dose. The receptors were gathered from an adult who received the AZD1222 COVID-19 vaccine.

The chain uses TRBV9 and TRBJ1-1; the D is unclear. This CDR3 region has 14 residues. With 0 bases removed from V and 6 bases from J, the gap between germline ends came to 12 bases. The V gene's germline CDR1 is SGDLS and CDR2 YYNGEE. The CDR3 protein is CASSVEAGGAEAFF. In nucleotides, the CDR3 is TGTGCCAGCAGCGTAGAAGCAGGCGGGGCTGAAGCTTTCTTT.

The V and J genes are TRBV5-1 and TRBJ2-1, with 11 bases aligning to TRBD1. V lost 0 bases and J lost 9; bases outside the gene matches: 8. The CDR3 is made up of 16 amino acids. CDR1 and CDR2 (germline): SGHRS, YFSETQ. In DNA, the CDR3 is TGCGCCAGCAGCTTGGTCCCGGGACAGGGGGTGACTGAGCAGTTCTTC. It yields the protein CASSLVPGQGVTEQFF. Full variable domain (rest looked up from reference TRBV5-1 and TRBJ2-1): KAGVTQTPRYLIKTRGQQVTLSCSPISGHRSVSWYQQTPGQGLQFLFEYFSETQRNKGNFPGRFSGRQFSNSRSEMNVSTLELGDSALYLCASSLVPGQGVTEQFFGPGTRLTVL.

The chain carries TRBV4-1 and TRBJ2-1; 8 nucleotides line up with TRBD2. Trimming cost V 5 bases and J 10 bases; bases outside gene matches: 19. Looked up from germline, CDR1 is MGHRA and CDR2 is YSYEKL. CDR3 length: 17 residues. The CDR3 coding sequence is TGCGCCAGCAGCTCCCGGTCAGGAGCGGGGGCCGAGGGGGAGCAGTTCTTC. Translation: CASSSRSGAGAEGEQFF.

This chain uses TRBV27 with TRBJ1-4; a weak D match, TRBD1 (5 bases). The CDR3 consists of 13 residues. From germline, CDR1 is MNHEY and CDR2 SMNVEV (reference sequence). Between the trimmed V and J ends, which lost 9 bases and 5 bases, there was a span of 13 bases. Here the CDR3 reads CASTGTANEKLFF. CDR3 coding DNA: TGTGCCAGTACCGGGACGGCCAATGAAAAACTGTTTTTT.

The chain employs TRBV10-3 and TRBJ2-2, with 8 bases fitting TRBD2. V lost 10 bases and J lost 6; bases outside the gene matches: 10. The CDR3 is made up of 14 amino acids. Germline V gene lookup returns CDR1 ENHRY and CDR2 SYGVKD. DNA for the CDR3: TGTGCCAGCAGAAGGCTAGCGGGCCCCGGGGAGCTGTTTTTT. This encodes CASRRLAGPGELFF.

The chain uses TRBV5-1 and TRBJ2-7, with D possibly TRBD1 on 6 matching bases. The CDR3 extends over 12 amino acids. Trimming cost V 7 bases and J 5 bases, with 13 bases left between them. The germline CDR1 and CDR2 sequences are SGHRS and YFSETQ. Here the CDR3 DNA reads TGCGCCAGCGGATACTCAGGGGACGAGCAGTACTTC. It is translated as CASGYSGDEQYF.

V is TRBV2 and J is TRBJ2-1; 7 bases align to TRBD2. The CDR3 is made up of 15 amino acids. J lost 3 bases, V lost 10 bases, and 12 bases had no gene match. Germline V gene data show CDR1 as SNHLY and CDR2 as FYNNEI. CDR3 loop: CATATSAILYNEQFF. The CDR3 DNA reads as TGTGCCACGGCCACTAGCGCGATACTCTACAATGAGCAGTTCTTC.

The chain carries TRBV7-2 and TRBJ2-1; possible D gene TRBD1, 6 bases. Germline values: CDR1 SGHTA, CDR2 FQGNSA. There are 13 residues in the CDR3. V shed 5 bases and J shed 15 bases, with 20 bases lying between them. CDR3 nucleotide sequence: TGTGCCAGCAGCACCCACAGGGCCGGGTTAGGGTTCTTC. Residues: CASSTHRAGLGFF.

This clone was seen a few times. This chain joins TRBV7-2 and TRBJ2-2, with 9 bases matching TRBD1. Germline V lookup: CDR1 SGHTA, CDR2 FQGNSA. This CDR3 has 16 residues. V was clipped by 2 bases and J by 7 bases; unmatched bases: 8. CDR3 residues: CASSLKQGARGGELFF. CDR3 DNA sequence: TGTGCCAGCAGCTTAAAACAGGGGGCGAGAGGCGGGGAGCTGTTTTTT.

The CDR3 sequence is CAISAKGEQFF. The CDR3 region has the DNA TGTGCCATCAGTGCAAAGGGTGAGCAGTTCTTC. J is TRBJ2-1 and V is TRBV10-3; D is unresolved. This CDR3 is built from 11 residues. Trimming stripped 4 bases from V and 9 bases from J, with 7 bases between. Germline loops: CDR1 ENHRY, CDR2 SYGVKD.

The rearrangement links TRBV5-6 to TRBJ1-3; D is unclear. In germline, CDR1 is SGHDT, CDR2 YYEEEE. This CDR3 spans 14 amino acids. Trimming removed 4 bases from V and 8 bases from J, with 16 bases in between. CDR3 nucleotides: TGTGCCAGCAGCCTATCTTCGACGGAGTACACCATATATTTT. Its protein is CASSLSSTEYTIYF.

This CDR3 reads CASSYSLTDRAQETQYF. The CDR3 bases are TGTGCCAGCAGTTACTCACTTACCGACAGGGCCCAAGAGACCCAGTACTTC. The J gene is TRBJ2-5, the V gene TRBV6-2 or TRBV6-3; the match to TRBD1 covers 7 bases. V was clipped by 0 bases and J by 1 base; unmatched bases: 8. CDR3 length: 17 residues. The germline V gene has CDR1 MNHEY and CDR2 SVGEGT.

V and J are TRBV7-8 and TRBJ2-3; D might be TRBD1 (6 bases). V was clipped by 5 bases and J by 4 bases, with 16 bases between them. CDR1 is SGHVS, CDR2 FQNEAQ, per germline. CDR3 length: 15 residues. CDR3: CASSQRVTGSDTQYF. CDR3 nucleotide sequence: TGTGCCAGCAGCCAGAGGGTAACAGGGTCAGATACGCAGTATTTT.

This CDR3 reads CASSLLRETDQPQHF. The CDR3 DNA reads as TGTGCCAGCAGTTTATTGAGGGAAACGGATCAGCCCCAGCATTTT. This chain connects TRBV27 to TRBJ1-5; D remains unclear. The CDR3 has 15 amino acids. The V gene's germline CDR1 is MNHEY and CDR2 SMNVEV (reference sequence). Trimming left V 1 base short and J 5 bases short, with 12 bases between.

The rearrangement links TRBV18 to TRBJ2-7, with 12 bases fitting TRBD2. CDR1 is KGHSH and CDR2 is LQKENI in the germline V gene. The V gene end was trimmed by 3 bases and the J gene end by 2 bases; junction bases not matched to a gene: 8. The CDR3 is made up of 17 amino acids. As DNA, the CDR3 is TGTGCCAGCTCACCCAATCCCCCTAGCGGGGGGGCCTACGAGCAGTACTTC. Protein product: CASSPNPPSGGAYEQYF.

This clone has a single count. The J gene is TRBJ1-5, the V gene TRBV28, with 10 bases aligning to TRBD1. The CDR3 loop spans 15 amino acids. V lost 4 bases, J lost 7 bases, and 7 bases stayed unmatched. The germline V gene encodes CDR1 MDHEN and CDR2 SYDVKM. The CDR3, as DNA: TGTGCCAGCAGTTCGGGACAGGGGAATGGGCAGCCCCAGCATTTT. Translating gives CASSSGQGNGQPQHF.

The gene calls are TRBV6-5 and TRBJ2-1, with D possibly being TRBD1 (6 bases). The CDR3 is 15 residues long. V dropped 2 bases and J dropped 6 bases, with 14 bases sitting between them. Germline lookup yields CDR1 MNHEY and CDR2 SVGAGI. Here the CDR3 DNA reads TGTGCCAGCAGTTACGGTGGGCAGGGGCTCAATGAGCAGTTCTTC. Protein product: CASSYGGQGLNEQFF.

The CDR3 protein is CASSQDIRGTQYF. The CDR3 DNA sequence: TGCGCCAGCAGCCAAGATATCAGGGGGACGCAGTATTTT. The genes are TRBV4-1 and TRBJ2-3, with 7 bases that match TRBD1. From germline, CDR1 is MGHRA and CDR2 YSYEKL. This CDR3 has 13 residues. V lost 0 bases, J lost 9 bases, and 3 bases stayed unmatched.

The J gene is TRBJ2-7, the V gene TRBV6-5; tentatively, D is TRBD2 (5 bases). CDR1 and CDR2 (germline): MNHEY, SVGAGI. V lost 6 bases to trimming and J lost 6 bases, with 18 bases between them. This CDR3 comprises 14 residues. Here the CDR3 DNA reads TGTGCCAGCAGCATGAACCGGGAACCCGGCGAGCAGTACTTC. It codes for CASSMNREPGEQYF.

The CDR3 is CATMGGELFF. The CDR3 DNA is TGTGCCACCATGGGGGGGGAGCTGTTTTTT. This rearrangement joins TRBV12-3 or TRBV12-4 to TRBJ2-2, with no clear D. CDR3 length: 10 amino acids. Between the trimmed V and J ends, which lost 10 bases and 8 bases, there was a span of 8 bases.

The chain is built from TRBV14 and TRBJ2-2, with 11 bases aligning to TRBD2. Germline CDR1 and CDR2: SGHDN and FVKESK. The CDR3 spans 19 residues. J gave up 0 bases and V 1 base, and 7 bases lay outside the gene matches. In DNA form, the CDR3 reads TGTGCCAGCAGCCAAGCAAAACCGGGACTAGCGGCGAACACCGGGGAGCTGTTTTTT. Translated: CASSQAKPGLAANTGELFF.

This chain uses TRBV7-9 with TRBJ1-5; the D gene is possibly TRBD1 (6 bases). The germline gives CDR1 SEHNR, CDR2 FQNEAQ (reference sequence). This CDR3 is 14 amino acids long. Trimming stripped 5 bases from V and 6 bases from J, with 14 bases between. The CDR3 DNA follows: TGTGCCAGCAGCCCCGAAGGGGGGCTTCAGCCCCAGCATTTT. Amino acid sequence: CASSPEGGLQPQHF.

DNA of the CDR3: TGTGCCAGCAGCTTAAGTGGCAGGGGGGTTGGCGAGCAGTACTTC. As protein: CASSLSGRGVGEQYF. The chain carries TRBV11-2 and TRBJ2-7, with D tentatively TRBD1 (7 bases). V was cut by 2 bases and J by 6 bases, with 17 bases left in between. The CDR3 spans 15 residues. Germline CDR1 SGHAT, CDR2 FQNNGV.

CDR3 loop: CASSQGQGAVYEQYF. The CDR3 bases are TGTGCCAGCAGCCAGGGACAGGGGGCCGTCTACGAGCAGTACTTC. The chain has TRBV7-2 and TRBJ2-7, with 12 bases fitting TRBD1. V lost 5 bases and J lost 3; bases outside the gene matches: 5. In germline, CDR1 is SGHTA, CDR2 FQGNSA. CDR3 size: 15 residues.

The CDR3 bases are TGTGCCAGCAGTACCCGGTCGACCGAATACTACGAGCAGTACTTC. Translating gives CASSTRSTEYYEQYF. The chain couples TRBV6-6 to TRBJ2-7; D remains unclear. V lost 5 bases and J lost 3, with 17 bases in between. CDR1 and CDR2 (germline): MNHNY, SVGAGI (reference sequence). The CDR3 is 15 residues long.